The rows below give T cell receptor beta chains drawn from one sample of a study of blood T cell repertoires in COVID-19. TCRdb keeps only in-frame clones here, not all; method: immunoSEQ multiplex PCR. The table includes about 280,000 clones, about 90% detected once. Sequencing was performed on peripheral blood. Receptors originate from a woman in her twenties or thirties with COVID-19, enrolled during active disease. The CDR3 runs from the conserved cysteine through the conserved F or W. A D gene is named only where the DNA matches it firmly. Clone size, where shown, is once, few, many, or a class for clones that have expanded.

D gene | J gene | clone size | CDR3 length | V gene | CDR3 protein | CDR3 DNA
NA | TRBJ2-2 | NA | 17 | TRBV19 | CASSIGYAGWKTGELFF | TGTGCCAGTAGTATTGGATACGCAGGGTGGAAAACCGGGGAGCTGTTTTTT
NA | TRBJ1-1 | NA | 13 | TRBV5-6 | CASSGEEAAEAFF | TGTGCCAGCAGCGGAGAGGAGGCCGCTGAAGCTTTCTTT
NA | TRBJ2-3 | NA | 14 | TRBV11-2 | CASSLWDSTDTQYF | TGTGCCAGCAGCCTTTGGGACTCCACAGATACGCAGTATTTT
NA | TRBJ1-4 | NA | 14 | TRBV19 | CASSIVLADEKLFF | TGTGCCAGTAGTATAGTGCTCGCGGATGAAAAACTGTTTTTT
NA | TRBJ1-1 | NA | 14 | TRBV3-1/TRBV3-2 | CASSQGAGPTEAFF | TGTGCCAGCAGCCAAGGGGCAGGGCCCACTGAAGCTTTCTTT
TRBD1 | TRBJ2-2 | NA | 13 | TRBV10-3 | CATAWTGYGELFF | TGTGCCACCGCTTGGACAGGGTACGGGGAGCTGTTTTTT
NA | TRBJ2-1 | few | 15 | TRBV27 | CASSGRGVIYNEQFF | TGTGCCAGCTCGGGCAGGGGGGTCATCTACAATGAGCAGTTCTTC
NA | TRBJ2-5 | NA | 14 | TRBV19 | CASSISEAQETQYF | TGTGCCAGTAGTATATCGGAGGCTCAAGAGACCCAGTACTTC
TRBD2 | TRBJ2-1 | NA | 15 | TRBV2 | CASSTQRGHNNEQFF | TGTGCCAGCAGTACCCAGCGGGGGCATAACAATGAGCAGTTCTTC
NA | TRBJ1-2 | NA | 15 | TRBV2 | CASSASGGEGYGYTF | TGTGCCAGCAGTGCGTCTGGGGGCGAGGGCTATGGCTACACCTTC
NA | TRBJ1-2 | NA | 15 | TRBV5-4 | CASTSADSSNYGYTF | TGTGCCAGCACCTCAGCGGACAGTAGCAACTATGGCTACACCTTC
TRBD1 | TRBJ1-5 | NA | 15 | TRBV7-9 | CASSSGTGINQPQHF | TGTGCCAGCAGCTCGGGGACAGGGATCAATCAGCCCCAGCATTTT
TRBD1 | TRBJ2-7 | NA | 14 | TRBV7-4 | CASSFRQGPDEQYF | TGTGCCAGCAGCTTCCGACAGGGCCCCGACGAGCAGTACTTC
TRBD2 | TRBJ2-4 | NA | 15 | TRBV28 | CASRAPSGTKNIQYF | TGTGCCAGCAGAGCTCCTAGCGGGACCAAAAACATTCAGTACTTC
NA | TRBJ2-5 | NA | 14 | TRBV5-1 | CASSPRQVQETQYF | TGCGCCAGCAGCCCTAGACAGGTCCAGGAGACCCAGTACTTC
NA | TRBJ2-2 | NA | 14 | TRBV5-1 | CASRGQQTTGELFF | TGCGCCAGCAGAGGACAGCAAACCACCGGGGAGCTGTTTTTT
TRBD1 | TRBJ2-3 | once | 14 | TRBV7-6 | CASSFPQGADTQYF | TGTGCCAGCAGTTTTCCTCAGGGGGCAGATACGCAGTATTTT
TRBD2 | TRBJ2-7 | few | 14 | TRBV10-3 | CAISRLAGSYEQYF | TGTGCCATCAGCCGACTAGCTGGCTCCTACGAGCAGTACTTC
TRBD1 | TRBJ1-2 | NA | 17 | TRBV14 | CASSHAGTGIANYGYTF | TGTGCCAGCAGCCACGCCGGGACAGGGATAGCTAACTATGGCTACACCTTC
TRBD1 | TRBJ1-5 | NA | 15 | TRBV19 | CASSAQGASNQPQHF | TGTGCCAGTAGCGCACAGGGGGCGAGCAATCAGCCCCAGCATTTT
TRBD1 | TRBJ2-5 | once | 15 | TRBV18 | CASYRGRGGQETQYF | TGTGCCAGCTACAGGGGGCGCGGAGGTCAAGAGACCCAGTACTTC
NA | TRBJ1-1 | NA | 15 | TRBV2 | CASSAQGQMNTEAFF | TGTGCCAGCAGTGCCCAGGGCCAAATGAACACTGAAGCTTTCTTT
NA | TRBJ1-2 | NA | 13 | TRBV10-1 | CASSDGNNYGYTF | TGCGCCAGCAGTGATGGCAATAACTATGGCTACACCTTC
NA | TRBJ2-1 | once | 14 | TRBV10-1 | CASSELNPYNEQFF | TGCGCCAGCAGTGAGCTAAACCCCTACAATGAGCAGTTCTTC
NA | TRBJ1-2 | few | 10 | TRBV23-1 | CASSQVHYTF | TGCGCCAGCAGTCAAGTCCACTACACCTTC
NA | TRBJ1-1 | NA | 13 | TRBV5-4 | CASSLKPNTEAFF | TGTGCCAGCAGCTTGAAGCCGAACACTGAAGCTTTCTTT
NA | TRBJ1-1 | NA | 15 | TRBV5-4 | CASYQGGQINTEAFF | TGTGCCAGCTACCAAGGAGGGCAGATAAACACTGAAGCTTTCTTT
NA | TRBJ1-1 | NA | 15 | TRBV10-1 | CASRRDSSLNTEAFF | TGCGCCAGCCGACGGGACTCAAGCCTGAACACTGAAGCTTTCTTT
TRBD1 | TRBJ1-6 | NA | 17 | TRBV10-3 | CAISESTPQGADSPLHF | TGTGCCATCAGTGAGTCGACCCCACAGGGGGCGGATTCACCCCTCCACTTT
TRBD1 | TRBJ1-2 | NA | 16 | TRBV14 | CASSQAWTGSNYGYTF | TGTGCCAGCAGCCAAGCCTGGACAGGTTCTAACTATGGCTACACCTTC
TRBD2 | TRBJ2-2 | once | 16 | TRBV6-1 | CASSEFPGLDPGELFF | TGTGCCAGCAGTGAGTTCCCGGGACTAGATCCCGGGGAGCTGTTTTTT